Each of the 8 T cell receptor beta chains below was sequenced from the same sample in a study of cytomegalovirus exposure and HLA in healthy donors. Amplification used 60 Vbeta primers and 13 Jbeta primers. Libraries were prepared by immunoSEQ multiplex PCR; TCRdb keeps only in-frame clonotypes and omits some of them. The profile shows 150,000 to 200,000 clones, roughly 88% of them singletons. Material for sequencing was PBMCs. The receptors were gathered from a woman younger than 35 in good health and CMV-seronegative.

CDR3 sequence reads: CASRTGLAGGLNEQFF. The DNA for the CDR3 is TGTGCCAGCAGGACGGGACTAGCGGGGGGGCTCAATGAGCAGTTCTTC. The chain couples TRBV2 to TRBJ2-1; 16 bases are shared with TRBD2. J was trimmed by 6 bases and V by 6 bases; bases with no gene match: 5. CDR1 is SNHLY, CDR2 FYNNEI, per germline. The CDR3 runs to 16 residues.

This clone has just one count. The chain combines TRBV15 with TRBJ2-3, with D possibly matching TRBD1 (6 bases). The CDR3 sequence is 12 residues long. Germline V gives CDR1 LNHNV, CDR2 YYDKDF (reference sequence). Trimming took 0 bases from V and 10 from J, leaving 8 bases between them. The CDR3 protein is CATSRETGAQYF. CDR3 nucleotide sequence: TGTGCCACCAGCAGAGAGACAGGCGCGCAGTATTTT.

V and J are TRBV5-1 and TRBJ1-1, with 7 bases identical to TRBD1. The CDR3 has 14 residues. CDR1 SGHRS and CDR2 YFSETQ come from the germline V gene. V was clipped by 4 bases and J by 5 bases; unmatched bases: 8. For the CDR3, the DNA is TGCGCCAGCAGCACGGGGACAGCGTCGACTGAAGCTTTCTTT. It specifies CASSTGTASTEAFF.

The rearrangement links TRBV28 to TRBJ2-3; 12 bases agree with TRBD2. The ends lost 2 bases at V and 8 bases at J; junction bases unmatched: 5. The CDR3 length is 15 residues. CDR1 is MDHEN, CDR2 SYDVKM, per germline. The DNA for the CDR3 is TGTGCCAGCAGTTTACCTAGCGGGGGGGTGGGTACGCAGTATTTT. It specifies CASSLPSGGVGTQYF.

V is TRBV6-4 and J is TRBJ2-3; 12 nucleotides agree with TRBD2. CDR3 length: 16 amino acids. CDR1 MRHNA and CDR2 SNTAGT come from the germline V gene. The V gene end was trimmed by 2 bases and the J gene end by 3 bases; junction bases not matched to a gene: 3. The CDR3 here is CASSDRTSGETDTQYF. DNA of the CDR3: TGTGCCAGCAGTGACCGGACTAGCGGGGAAACAGATACGCAGTATTTT.

The rearrangement uses TRBV28 and TRBJ1-5, with 7 bases lining up with TRBD1. The CDR3 covers 13 residues. Per the germline V gene, CDR1 is MDHEN and CDR2 is SYDVKM. After removal of 9 bases from V and 12 bases from J, the junction contained 14 bases not matched to a gene. The CDR3 DNA sequence: TGTGCCAGTATCGGACAGGTATTGTCGGGCCAGCATTTT. Protein sequence: CASIGQVLSGQHF.

The chain joins TRBV10-3 to TRBJ2-7, with D maybe TRBD1 (5 bases). This CDR3 is 15 amino acids long. Per germline, CDR1 ENHRY and CDR2 SYGVKD. Trimming took off 0 bases at V and 2 bases at J, with 11 bases between the two ends. The CDR3 nucleotides are TGTGCCATCAGTGAGTCAACAGGCAGGACCTACGAGCAGTACTTC. The encoded protein is CAISESTGRTYEQYF.

This sequence joins TRBV11-2 and TRBJ1-6, with 7 bases that match TRBD1. Germline lookup yields CDR1 SGHAT and CDR2 FQNNGV. V lost 5 bases, J lost 7 bases, and 8 bases stayed unmatched. The CDR3 runs to 15 residues. The CDR3 is CASSVRDSVNSPLHF. CDR3 nucleotides: TGTGCCAGCAGCGTTAGGGACAGCGTGAATTCACCCCTCCACTTT.